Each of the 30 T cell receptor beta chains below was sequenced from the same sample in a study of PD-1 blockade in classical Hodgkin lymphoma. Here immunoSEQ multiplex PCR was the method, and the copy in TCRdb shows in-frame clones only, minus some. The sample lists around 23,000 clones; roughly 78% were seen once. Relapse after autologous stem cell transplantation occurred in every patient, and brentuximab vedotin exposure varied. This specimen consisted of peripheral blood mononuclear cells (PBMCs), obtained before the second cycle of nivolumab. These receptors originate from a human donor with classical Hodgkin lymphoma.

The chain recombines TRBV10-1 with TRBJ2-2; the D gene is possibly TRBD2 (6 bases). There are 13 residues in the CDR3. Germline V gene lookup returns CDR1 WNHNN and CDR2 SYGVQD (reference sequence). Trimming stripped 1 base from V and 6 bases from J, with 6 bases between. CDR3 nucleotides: TGCGCCAGCAGTGAGTGGGGGGCCGGGGAGCTGTTTTTT. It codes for CASSEWGAGELFF.

The CDR3 DNA sequence: TGCGCCAGCAGCTTGGACGCGGTTAGCAATCAGCCCCAGCATTTT. This gives the protein CASSLDAVSNQPQHF. The chain uses TRBV5-1 and TRBJ1-5, with unresolved D. The CDR3 has 15 amino acids. Trimming cost V 0 bases and J 0 bases, with 7 bases left between them. In germline, CDR1 is SGHRS, CDR2 YFSETQ.

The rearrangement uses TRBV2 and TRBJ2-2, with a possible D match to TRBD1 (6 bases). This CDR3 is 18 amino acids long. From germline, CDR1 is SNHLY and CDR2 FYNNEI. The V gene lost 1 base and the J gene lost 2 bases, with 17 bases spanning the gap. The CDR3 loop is CASSEGTDPRRNTGELFF. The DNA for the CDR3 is TGTGCCAGCAGTGAAGGGACAGATCCACGACGAAACACCGGGGAGCTGTTTTTT.

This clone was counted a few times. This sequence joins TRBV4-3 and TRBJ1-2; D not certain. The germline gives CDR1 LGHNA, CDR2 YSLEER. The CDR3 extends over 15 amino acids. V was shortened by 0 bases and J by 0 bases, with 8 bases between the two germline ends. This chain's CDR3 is CASSQEGGSNYGYTF. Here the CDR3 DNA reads TGCGCCAGCAGCCAAGAGGGCGGCTCTAACTATGGCTACACCTTC.

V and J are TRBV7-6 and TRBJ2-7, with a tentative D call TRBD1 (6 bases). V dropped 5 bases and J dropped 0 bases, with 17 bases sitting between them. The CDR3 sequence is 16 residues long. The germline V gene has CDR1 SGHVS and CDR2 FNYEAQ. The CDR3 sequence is CASSPLGKTGSYEQYF. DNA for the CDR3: TGTGCCAGCAGCCCCCTCGGTAAGACAGGCTCCTACGAGCAGTACTTC.

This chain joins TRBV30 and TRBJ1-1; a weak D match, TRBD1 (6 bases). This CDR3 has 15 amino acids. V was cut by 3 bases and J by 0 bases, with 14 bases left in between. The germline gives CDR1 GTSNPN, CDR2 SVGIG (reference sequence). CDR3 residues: CAWRAVGHLNTEAFF. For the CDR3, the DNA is TGTGCCTGGAGGGCAGTGGGACACTTGAACACTGAAGCTTTCTTT.

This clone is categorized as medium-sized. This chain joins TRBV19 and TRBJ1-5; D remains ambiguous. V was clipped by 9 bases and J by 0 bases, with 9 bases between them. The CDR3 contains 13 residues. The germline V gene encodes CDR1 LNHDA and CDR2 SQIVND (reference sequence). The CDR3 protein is CASSLVSNQPQHF. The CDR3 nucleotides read TGTGCCAGCTCTTTGGTTAGCAATCAGCCCCAGCATTTT.

CDR3 bases: TGTGCCAGCAGCTTAGATTGGGGCGGGGACAGAAGCACAGATACGCAGTATTTT. Translating it yields CASSLDWGGDRSTDTQYF. The rearrangement uses TRBV7-9 and TRBJ2-3; a weak D match, TRBD1 (7 bases). Trimming removed 1 base from V and 0 bases from J, with 17 bases in between. The germline V gene encodes CDR1 SEHNR and CDR2 FQNEAQ (reference sequence). CDR3 length equals 18 residues.

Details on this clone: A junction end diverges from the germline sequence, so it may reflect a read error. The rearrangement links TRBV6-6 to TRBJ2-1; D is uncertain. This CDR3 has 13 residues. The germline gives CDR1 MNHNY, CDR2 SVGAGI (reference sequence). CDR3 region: CASRMNNYSEQFF. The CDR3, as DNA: TGTGCCAGCAGGATGAACAATTACAGTGAGCAGTTCTTC.

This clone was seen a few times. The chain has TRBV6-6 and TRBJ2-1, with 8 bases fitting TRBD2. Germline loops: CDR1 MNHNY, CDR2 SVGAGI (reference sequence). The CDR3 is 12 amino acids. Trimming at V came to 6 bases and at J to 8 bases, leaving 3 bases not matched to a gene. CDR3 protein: CASSGGAHEQFF. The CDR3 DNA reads TGTGCCAGCAGCGGGGGGGCCCATGAGCAGTTCTTC.

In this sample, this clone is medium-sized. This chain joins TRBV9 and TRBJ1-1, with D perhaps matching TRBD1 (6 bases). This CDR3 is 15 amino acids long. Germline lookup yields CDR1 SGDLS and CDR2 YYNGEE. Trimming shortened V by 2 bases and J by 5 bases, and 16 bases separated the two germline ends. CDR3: CASSVSGGARTEAFF. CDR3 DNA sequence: TGTGCCAGCAGCGTTTCGGGGGGCGCGAGGACTGAAGCTTTCTTT.

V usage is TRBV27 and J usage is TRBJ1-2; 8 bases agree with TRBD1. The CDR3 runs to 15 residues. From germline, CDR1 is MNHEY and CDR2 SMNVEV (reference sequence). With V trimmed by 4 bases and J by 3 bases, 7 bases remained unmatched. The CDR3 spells CASSSLGTGYYGYTF. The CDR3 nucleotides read TGTGCCAGCAGTTCTTTAGGGACAGGCTACTATGGCTACACCTTC.

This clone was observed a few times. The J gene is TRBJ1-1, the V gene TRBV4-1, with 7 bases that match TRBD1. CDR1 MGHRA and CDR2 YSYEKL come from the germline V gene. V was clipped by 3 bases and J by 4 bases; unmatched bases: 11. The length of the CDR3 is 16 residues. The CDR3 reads CASSQKGDDRATEAFF. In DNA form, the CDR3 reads TGCGCCAGCAGCCAGAAGGGGGACGACAGGGCCACTGAAGCTTTCTTT.

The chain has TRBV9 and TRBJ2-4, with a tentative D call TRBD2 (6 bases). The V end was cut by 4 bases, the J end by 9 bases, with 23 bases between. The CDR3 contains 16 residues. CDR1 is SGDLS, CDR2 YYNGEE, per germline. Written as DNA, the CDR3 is TGTGCCAGCAGCCCCCAGACTAGTGTCGGGTTGGGCATTCAGTACTTC. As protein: CASSPQTSVGLGIQYF.

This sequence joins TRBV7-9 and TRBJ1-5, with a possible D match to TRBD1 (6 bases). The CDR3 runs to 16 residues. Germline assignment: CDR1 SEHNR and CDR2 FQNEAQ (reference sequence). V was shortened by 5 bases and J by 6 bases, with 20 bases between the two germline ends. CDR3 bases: TGTGCCAGCAGCCACGTTGTCGGCAGGGGAGTTCAGCCCCAGCATTTT. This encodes CASSHVVGRGVQPQHF.

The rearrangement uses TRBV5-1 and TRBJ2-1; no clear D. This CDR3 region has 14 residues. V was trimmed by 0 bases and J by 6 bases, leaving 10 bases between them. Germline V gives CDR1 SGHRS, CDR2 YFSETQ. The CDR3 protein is CASSLVLGANEQFF. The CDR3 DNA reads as TGCGCCAGCAGCTTGGTGCTCGGAGCCAATGAGCAGTTCTTC.

The CDR3: CAIRQDRSSYNEQFF. The CDR3 DNA reads as TGTGCCATACGACAGGACCGAAGCTCCTACAATGAGCAGTTCTTC. The chain recombines TRBV10-3 with TRBJ2-1; D might be TRBD1 (6 bases). CDR3 length: 15 amino acids. The germline V gene has CDR1 ENHRY and CDR2 SYGVKD. With 9 bases removed from V and 0 bases from J, the gap between germline ends came to 15 bases.

CDR3 region: CASSSSGGAYTGELFF. The CDR3, as DNA: TGTGCCAGCAGTTCAAGCGGGGGGGCCTACACCGGGGAGCTGTTTTTT. The chain has TRBV27 and TRBJ2-2; TRBD2 matches 10 bases. This CDR3 has 16 amino acids. Unmatched junction bases numbered 5, after V lost 4 bases and J lost 3 bases. Germline values: CDR1 MNHEY, CDR2 SMNVEV (reference sequence).

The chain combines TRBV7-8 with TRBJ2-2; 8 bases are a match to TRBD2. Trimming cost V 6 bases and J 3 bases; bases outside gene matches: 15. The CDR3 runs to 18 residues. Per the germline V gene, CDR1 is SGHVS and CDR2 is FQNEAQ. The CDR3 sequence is CASRYPRTSRRYTGELFF. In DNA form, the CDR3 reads TGTGCCAGCAGGTATCCCCGGACTAGCCGACGTTACACCGGGGAGCTGTTTTTT.

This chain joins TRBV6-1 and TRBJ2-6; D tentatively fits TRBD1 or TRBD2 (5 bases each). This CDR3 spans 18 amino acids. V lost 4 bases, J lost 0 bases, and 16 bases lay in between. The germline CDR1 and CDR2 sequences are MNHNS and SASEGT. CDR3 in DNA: TGTGCCAGCAGTGTCTGGGACCGACCCGTCTCTGGGGCCAACGTCCTGACTTTC. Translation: CASSVWDRPVSGANVLTF.

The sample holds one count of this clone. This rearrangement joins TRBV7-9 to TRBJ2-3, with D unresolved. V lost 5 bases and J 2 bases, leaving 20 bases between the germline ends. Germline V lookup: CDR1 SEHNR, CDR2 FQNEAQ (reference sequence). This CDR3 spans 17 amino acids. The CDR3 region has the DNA TGTGCCAGCAGCCCGAATAAAGGACCGCCTAACACAGATACGCAGTATTTT. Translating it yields CASSPNKGPPNTDTQYF.

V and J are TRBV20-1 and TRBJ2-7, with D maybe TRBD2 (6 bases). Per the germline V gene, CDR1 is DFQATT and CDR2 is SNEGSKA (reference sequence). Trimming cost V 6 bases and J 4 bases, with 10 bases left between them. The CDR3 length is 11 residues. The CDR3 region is CSAGSWYEQYF. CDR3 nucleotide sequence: TGCAGTGCCGGGAGCTGGTACGAGCAGTACTTC.

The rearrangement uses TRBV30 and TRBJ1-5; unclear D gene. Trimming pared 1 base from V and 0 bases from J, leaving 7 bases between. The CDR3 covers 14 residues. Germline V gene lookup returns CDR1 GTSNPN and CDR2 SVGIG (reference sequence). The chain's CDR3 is CAWSGTVSNQPQHF. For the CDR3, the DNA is TGTGCCTGGAGTGGGACGGTTAGCAATCAGCCCCAGCATTTT.

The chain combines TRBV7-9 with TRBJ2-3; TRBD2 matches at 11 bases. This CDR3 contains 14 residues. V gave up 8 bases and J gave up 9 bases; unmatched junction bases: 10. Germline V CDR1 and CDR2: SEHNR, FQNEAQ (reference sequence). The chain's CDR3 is CASALLSGRGTQYF. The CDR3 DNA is TGTGCCAGCGCCCTTCTTAGCGGGAGGGGAACGCAGTATTTT.

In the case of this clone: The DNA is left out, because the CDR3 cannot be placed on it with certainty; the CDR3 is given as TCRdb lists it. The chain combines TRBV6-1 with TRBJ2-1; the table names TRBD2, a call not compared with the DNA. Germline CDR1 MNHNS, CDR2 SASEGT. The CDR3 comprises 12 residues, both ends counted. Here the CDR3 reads CASSVAGGSRFF.

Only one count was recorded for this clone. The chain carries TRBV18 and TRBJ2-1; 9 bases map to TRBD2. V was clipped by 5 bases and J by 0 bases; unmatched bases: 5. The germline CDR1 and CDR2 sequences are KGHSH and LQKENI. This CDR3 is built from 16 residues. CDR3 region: CASSELAGSSYNEQFF. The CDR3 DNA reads TGTGCCAGCTCAGAACTAGCGGGCAGCTCCTACAATGAGCAGTTCTTC.

This chain's CDR3 is CASLTGQGDEKLFF. The DNA of the CDR3 is TGTGCCAGCCTCACGGGACAGGGGGATGAAAAACTGTTTTTT. V gene TRBV6-5 combines with J gene TRBJ1-4; 11 bases align to TRBD1. Germline CDR1 MNHEY, CDR2 SVGAGI. V gave up 8 bases and J gave up 6 bases; unmatched junction bases: 5. The CDR3 extends over 14 amino acids.

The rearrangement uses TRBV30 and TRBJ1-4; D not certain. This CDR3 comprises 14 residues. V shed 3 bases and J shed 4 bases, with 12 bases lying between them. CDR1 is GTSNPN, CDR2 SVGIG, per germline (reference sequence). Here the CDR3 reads CAWRRDSYNEKLFF. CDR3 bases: TGTGCCTGGAGACGGGATTCCTATAATGAAAAACTGTTTTTT. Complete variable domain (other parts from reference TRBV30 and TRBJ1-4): SQTIHQWPATLVQPVGSPLSLECTVEGTSNPNLYWYRQAAGRGLQLLFYSVGIGQISSEVPQNLSASRPQDRQFILSSKKLLLSDSGFYLCAWRRDSYNEKLFFGSGTQLSVL.

In nucleotides, the CDR3 is TGTGCCAGCAGCCGCGGGGGCGGCTACGAGCAGTACTTC. Protein product: CASSRGGGYEQYF. The rearrangement links TRBV7-2 to TRBJ2-7, with a weak D call TRBD2 (7 bases). The V gene's germline CDR1 is SGHTA and CDR2 FQGNSA. Trimming removed 5 bases from V and 3 bases from J, with 11 bases in between. The CDR3 totals 13 residues. Supplemented by reference TRBV7-2 and TRBJ2-7, the full variable domain reads GAGVSQSPSNKVTEKGKDVELRCDPISGHTALYWYRQSLGQGLEFLIYFQGNSAPDKSGLPSDRFSAERTGGSVSTLTIQRTQQEDSAVYLCASSRGGGYEQYFGPGTRLTVT.

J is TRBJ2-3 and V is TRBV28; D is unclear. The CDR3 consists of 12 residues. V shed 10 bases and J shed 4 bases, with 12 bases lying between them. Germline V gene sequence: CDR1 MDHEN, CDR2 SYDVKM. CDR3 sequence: CATVRYPDTQYF. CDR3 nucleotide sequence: TGTGCCACGGTACGTTATCCAGATACGCAGTATTTT. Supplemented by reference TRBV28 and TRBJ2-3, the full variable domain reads DVKVTQSSRYLVKRTGEKVFLECVQDMDHENMFWYRQDPGLGLRLIYFSYDVKMKEKGDIPEGYSVSREKKERFSLILESASTNQTSMYLCATVRYPDTQYFGPGTRLTVL.